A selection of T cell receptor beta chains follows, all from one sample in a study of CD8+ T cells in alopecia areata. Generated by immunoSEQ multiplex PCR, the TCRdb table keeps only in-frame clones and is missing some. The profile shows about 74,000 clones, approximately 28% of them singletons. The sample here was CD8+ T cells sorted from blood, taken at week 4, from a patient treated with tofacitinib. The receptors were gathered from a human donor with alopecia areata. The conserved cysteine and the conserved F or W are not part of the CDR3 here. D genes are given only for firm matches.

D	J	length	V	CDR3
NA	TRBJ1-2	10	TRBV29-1	SVPGLQSGYT
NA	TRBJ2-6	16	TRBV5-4	ASSPRPRDGSGANVLT
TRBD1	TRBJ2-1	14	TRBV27	ASRPRTGGIGDEQF
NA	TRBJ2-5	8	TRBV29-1	SVEFGEQY
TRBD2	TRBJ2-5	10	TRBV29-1	SPEGGGETQY
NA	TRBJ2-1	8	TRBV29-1	SVVSNEQF
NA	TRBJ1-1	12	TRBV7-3	ASSPRSVNTEAF
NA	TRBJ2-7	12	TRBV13	ASSSRDLSYEQY
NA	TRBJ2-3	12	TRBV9	ASSVERDTDTQY
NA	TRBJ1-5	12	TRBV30	AWSANRGNQPQH
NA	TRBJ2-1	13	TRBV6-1	ASSEKADSYNEQF
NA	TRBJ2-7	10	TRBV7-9	ASSSQGGEQY
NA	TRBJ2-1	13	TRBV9	ASSPTGGTYNEQF
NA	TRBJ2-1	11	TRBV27	ASSFVGENEQF
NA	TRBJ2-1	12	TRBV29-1	SGVDPSSYNEQF
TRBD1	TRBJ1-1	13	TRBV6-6	ASTLTGYMNTEAF
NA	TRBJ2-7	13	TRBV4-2	ASSQEAPSSYEQY